Listed below are T cell receptor beta chains from one sample, sequenced in a study of blood T cell repertoires in COVID-19. Assay: immunoSEQ multiplex PCR; the TCRdb copy retains only in-frame clones and omits some. This sample carries about 130,000 clones, less than 90% of them seen once, and the ten largest clones take roughly 1.8%. The sequenced sample was peripheral blood. The receptor source for this set is a man between 65 and 80 years old with acute or convalescent COVID-19. The CDR3 runs from the conserved cysteine through the conserved F or W. Each record gives: CDR3 length, V gene, clone size, J gene, D gene, CDR3 DNA, CDR3 protein. D genes are given only for firm matches. Size tells how often a clone was seen (once, few, many) or the class of an expanded clone, and some rows leave it out.

length: 14; V: TRBV7-9; size: once; J: TRBJ1-3; D: TRBD1; DNA: TGTGCCAGCGGACCGCAGGGGGCTGGAAACACCATATATTTT; CDR3: CASGPQGAGNTIYF
length: 15; V: TRBV27; size: -; J: TRBJ2-3; D: -; DNA: TGTGCCAGCAGTAGACGACAGGCTCGGGGAGATACGCAGTATTTT; CDR3: CASSRRQARGDTQYF
length: 15; V: TRBV4-1; size: many; J: TRBJ2-7; D: -; DNA: TGCGCCAGCAGCCGTACGACACTGAGCTCCTACGAGCAGTACTTC; CDR3: CASSRTTLSSYEQYF
length: 12; V: TRBV28; size: -; J: TRBJ1-1; D: -; DNA: TGTGCCAGCAGTTCAGAGCGGAGGCCAACTTTCTTT; CDR3: CASSSERRPTFF
length: 13; V: TRBV13; size: -; J: TRBJ2-7; D: TRBD1; DNA: TGTGCCAGCAGCTTGACAGGGATCTACGAGCAGTACTTC; CDR3: CASSLTGIYEQYF
length: 14; V: TRBV4-1; size: few; J: TRBJ1-2; D: -; DNA: TGCGCCAGCACCCACCCTTCTTCTAACTATGGCTACACCTTC; CDR3: CASTHPSSNYGYTF
length: 15; V: TRBV6-5; size: -; J: TRBJ1-3; D: -; DNA: TGTGCCAGCAGTTACGCGGGGGCCTCTGGAAACACCATATATTTT; CDR3: CASSYAGASGNTIYF
length: 17; V: TRBV6-1; size: -; J: TRBJ2-1; D: TRBD2; DNA: TGTGCCAGCAGTGATCCCCGGCCACTAGCGGGGCTGGATGAGCAGTTCTTC; CDR3: CASSDPRPLAGLDEQFF
length: 13; V: TRBV10-3; size: once; J: TRBJ2-7; D: TRBD1; DNA: TGTGCCATCTCCGGGACAGAGACCTACGAGCAGTACTTC; CDR3: CAISGTETYEQYF
length: 13; V: TRBV18; size: -; J: TRBJ1-2; D: TRBD1; DNA: TGTGCCAGCTCACCGGGACAGCTGTATGGCTACACCTTC; CDR3: CASSPGQLYGYTF
length: 12; V: TRBV6-5; size: -; J: TRBJ1-6; D: TRBD1; DNA: TGTGCCGGACAGGTGGGGAATTCACCCCTCCACTTT; CDR3: CAGQVGNSPLHF
length: 15; V: TRBV28; size: -; J: TRBJ2-1; D: TRBD1; DNA: TGTGCCAGCACTACCCCGGGACAGGGGTACAATGAGCAGTTCTTC; CDR3: CASTTPGQGYNEQFF
length: 15; V: TRBV28; size: -; J: TRBJ1-2; D: TRBD1; DNA: TGTGCCAGCAGGCGAACGACCGGGACAGGGAGCGGCTACACCTTC; CDR3: CASRRTTGTGSGYTF
length: 14; V: TRBV9; size: -; J: TRBJ2-2; D: -; DNA: TGTGCCAGCAGCGTGGCAGGGGTCACCGGGGAGCTGTTTTTT; CDR3: CASSVAGVTGELFF
length: 14; V: TRBV5-6; size: -; J: TRBJ1-1; D: -; DNA: TGTGCCAGCAGTCCCAGAAGAAGAAACACTGAAGCTTTCTTT; CDR3: CASSPRRRNTEAFF
length: 14; V: TRBV6-2/TRBV6-3; size: -; J: TRBJ1-3; D: -; DNA: TGTGCCAGCAACCCCATGGCCTCTGGAAACACCATATATTTT; CDR3: CASNPMASGNTIYF
length: 15; V: TRBV5-1; size: -; J: TRBJ2-5; D: TRBD2; DNA: TGCGCCAGCAGCTTGGAGCGGGGTTGGGGAGAGACCCAGTACTTC; CDR3: CASSLERGWGETQYF
length: 13; V: TRBV3-1/TRBV3-2; size: -; J: TRBJ1-2; D: -; DNA: TGTGCCAGCAGCCAGGCGGTTCGTGGTGGCTACACCTTC; CDR3: CASSQAVRGGYTF
length: 14; V: TRBV2; size: -; J: TRBJ1-4; D: -; DNA: TGTGCCAGCAGCGTCAACAGGGCCCTTGAAAAACTGTTTTTT; CDR3: CASSVNRALEKLFF
length: 16; V: TRBV7-3; size: few; J: TRBJ1-2; D: -; DNA: TGTGCCAGCAGCTTAGGGGGGACCGAGGCCCTCCATGGCTACACCTTC; CDR3: CASSLGGTEALHGYTF
length: 11; V: TRBV5-1; size: -; J: TRBJ2-7; D: -; DNA: TGCGCCAGCAGCTCTTCCTACGAGCAGTACTTC; CDR3: CASSSSYEQYF
length: 15; V: TRBV5-4; size: -; J: TRBJ2-3; D: -; DNA: TGTGCCAGCAGCTTGTATTCGCAGGGCTCAGATACGCAGTATTTT; CDR3: CASSLYSQGSDTQYF
length: 15; V: TRBV18; size: few; J: TRBJ2-1; D: -; DNA: TGTGCCAGCTCACCACCGAATAGGGGGTCGAATGAGCAGTTCTTC; CDR3: CASSPPNRGSNEQFF
length: 13; V: TRBV30; size: -; J: TRBJ1-6; D: TRBD1; DNA: TGTGCCTGGACAGGGGGCTATAATTCACCCCTCCACTTT; CDR3: CAWTGGYNSPLHF
length: 15; V: TRBV21-1; size: -; J: TRBJ1-5; D: -; DNA: TGTGCCAGCAGCAAAAACAGGGGCCTCGGTCAGCCCCAGCATTTT; CDR3: CASSKNRGLGQPQHF
length: 14; V: TRBV28; size: -; J: TRBJ2-1; D: TRBD2; DNA: TGTGCCAGCAGTCCTCACATTTTTCCGGGACTAGATTTCTTC; CDR3: CASSPHIFPGLDFF
length: 14; V: TRBV7-6; size: -; J: TRBJ2-1; D: -; DNA: TGTGCCAGCAGCTTAGAACGCTCTAGCAATGAGCAGTTCTTC; CDR3: CASSLERSSNEQFF
length: 16; V: TRBV4-1; size: -; J: TRBJ2-5; D: TRBD2; DNA: TGCGCCAGCAGCCAAGATCTTTCGGGGGGGGCACAGACCCAGTACTTC; CDR3: CASSQDLSGGAQTQYF
length: 16; V: TRBV4-1; size: few; J: TRBJ2-7; D: TRBD2; DNA: TGCGCCAGCAGCGGTCCCGGGACTAGCGGGACCTACGAGCAGTACTTC; CDR3: CASSGPGTSGTYEQYF
length: 13; V: TRBV7-9; size: -; J: TRBJ1-1; D: -; DNA: TGTGCCAGCAGTTATACAGGAAACACTGAAGCTTTCTTT; CDR3: CASSYTGNTEAFF
length: 15; V: TRBV2; size: -; J: TRBJ2-3; D: -; DNA: TGTGCCAGCAGTTCGACCGGGGAATCCCTAGATACGCAGTATTTT; CDR3: CASSSTGESLDTQYF
length: 15; V: TRBV6-1; size: -; J: TRBJ1-2; D: -; DNA: TGTGCCAGCAGTGAAAATTCGCGGGGTGCCTATGGCTACACCTTC; CDR3: CASSENSRGAYGYTF
length: 12; V: TRBV19; size: few; J: TRBJ1-5; D: -; DNA: TGTGCCAGTAGTATAGATCTACAGCCCCAGCATTTT; CDR3: CASSIDLQPQHF
length: 15; V: TRBV3-1/TRBV3-2; size: -; J: TRBJ1-1; D: -; DNA: TGTGCCAGCAGCCAACAGGACAGAATGAACACTGAAGCTTTCTTT; CDR3: CASSQQDRMNTEAFF
length: 18; V: TRBV9; size: -; J: TRBJ2-1; D: -; DNA: TGTGCCAGCAGCGCAAACTCGTGGGAGGCAGGGAGTAAGAATGAGCAGTTCTTC; CDR3: CASSANSWEAGSKNEQFF
length: 16; V: TRBV18; size: -; J: TRBJ2-3; D: -; DNA: TGTGCCAGCTCACCACTTATCGGGGGAGCGACAGATACGCAGTATTTT; CDR3: CASSPLIGGATDTQYF
length: 17; V: TRBV15; size: -; J: TRBJ1-6; D: TRBD1; DNA: TGTGCCACCAGCAGAGGATGGGGACAGGGAAGGGCTTCACCCCTCCACTTT; CDR3: CATSRGWGQGRASPLHF
length: 14; V: TRBV9; size: -; J: TRBJ2-5; D: -; DNA: TGTGCCAGCAGCCACAGTGGAGGCCAAGAGACCCAGTACTTC; CDR3: CASSHSGGQETQYF
length: 13; V: TRBV6-2/TRBV6-3; size: -; J: TRBJ1-2; D: TRBD1; DNA: TGTGCCAGCAGCCTTGACAGGGTTGACGGCTACACCTTC; CDR3: CASSLDRVDGYTF
length: 13; V: TRBV28; size: -; J: TRBJ1-1; D: -; DNA: TGTGCCAGCAGTCCCACGGGGAACACTGAAGCTTTCTTT; CDR3: CASSPTGNTEAFF
length: 13; V: TRBV5-1; size: -; J: TRBJ2-2; D: -; DNA: TGCGCCAGCAGCTTGGAGACTAGAGGGGAGCTGTTTTTT; CDR3: CASSLETRGELFF
length: 16; V: TRBV30; size: -; J: TRBJ1-6; D: TRBD1; DNA: TGTGCCCGGAGTGAACAGGGGCGACTAGGGGGTTCACCCCTCCACTTT; CDR3: CARSEQGRLGGSPLHF
length: 13; V: TRBV7-9; size: -; J: TRBJ2-3; D: -; DNA: TGTGCCAGCAGCTTAGGGGCGGGGGATACGCAGTATTTT; CDR3: CASSLGAGDTQYF
length: 11; V: TRBV12-3/TRBV12-4; size: -; J: TRBJ2-1; D: -; DNA: TGTGCCAGCAGGACCCAGAGGGAGCAGTTCTTC; CDR3: CASRTQREQFF
length: 15; V: TRBV4-2; size: -; J: TRBJ1-2; D: -; DNA: TGTGCCAGCAGCCAAGATATGGGGCAGAAGTATGGCTACACCTTC; CDR3: CASSQDMGQKYGYTF
length: 15; V: TRBV7-2; size: -; J: TRBJ1-2; D: -; DNA: TGTGCCAGCAGCACCTTCTACCAGGGGAACTATGGCTACACCTTC; CDR3: CASSTFYQGNYGYTF